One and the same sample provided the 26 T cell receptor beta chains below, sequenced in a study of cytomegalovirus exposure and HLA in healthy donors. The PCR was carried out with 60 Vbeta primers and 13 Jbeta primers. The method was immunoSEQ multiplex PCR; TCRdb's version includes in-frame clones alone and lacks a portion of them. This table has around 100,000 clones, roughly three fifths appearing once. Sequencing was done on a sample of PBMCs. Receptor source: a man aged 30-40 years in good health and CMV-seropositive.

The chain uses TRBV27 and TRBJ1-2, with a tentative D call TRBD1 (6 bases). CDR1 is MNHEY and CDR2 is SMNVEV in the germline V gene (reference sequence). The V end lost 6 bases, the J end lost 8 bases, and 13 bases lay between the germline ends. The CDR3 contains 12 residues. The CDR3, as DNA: TGTGCCAGCAGCCTGGGGGGGCACGGCTACACCTTC. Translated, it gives CASSLGGHGYTF.

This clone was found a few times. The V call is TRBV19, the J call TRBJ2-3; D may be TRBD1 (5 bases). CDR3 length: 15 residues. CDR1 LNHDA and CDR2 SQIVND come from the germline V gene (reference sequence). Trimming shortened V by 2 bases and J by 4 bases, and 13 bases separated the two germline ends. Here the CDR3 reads CASSIMGLGSDTQYF. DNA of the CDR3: TGTGCCAGTAGTATAATGGGGCTTGGGTCAGATACGCAGTATTTT.

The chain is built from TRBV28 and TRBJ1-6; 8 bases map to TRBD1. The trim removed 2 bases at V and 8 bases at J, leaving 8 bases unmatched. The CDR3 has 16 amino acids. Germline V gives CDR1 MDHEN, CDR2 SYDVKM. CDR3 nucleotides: TGTGCCAGCAGTTTAGTCCACTCGACAGGGGATTCACCCCTCCACTTT. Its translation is CASSLVHSTGDSPLHF.

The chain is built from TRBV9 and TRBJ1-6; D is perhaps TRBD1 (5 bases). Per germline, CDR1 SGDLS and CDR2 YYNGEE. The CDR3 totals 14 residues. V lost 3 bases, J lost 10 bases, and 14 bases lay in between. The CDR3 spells CASSGDSTGSPLHF. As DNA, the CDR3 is TGTGCCAGCAGCGGGGACTCAACGGGGTCACCCCTCCACTTT.

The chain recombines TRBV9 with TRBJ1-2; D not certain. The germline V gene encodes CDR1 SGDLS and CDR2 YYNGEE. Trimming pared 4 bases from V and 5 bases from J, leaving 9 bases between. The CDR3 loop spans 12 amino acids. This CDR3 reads CASSPRDYGYTF. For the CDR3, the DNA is TGTGCCAGCAGCCCCCGGGATTATGGCTACACCTTC.

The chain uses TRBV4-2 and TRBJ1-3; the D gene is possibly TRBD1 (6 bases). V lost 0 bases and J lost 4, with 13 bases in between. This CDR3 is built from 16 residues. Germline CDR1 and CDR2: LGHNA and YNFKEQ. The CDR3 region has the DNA TGTGCCAGCAGCCAAGATACAGGGAACAGCGGAAACACCATATATTTT. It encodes CASSQDTGNSGNTIYF.

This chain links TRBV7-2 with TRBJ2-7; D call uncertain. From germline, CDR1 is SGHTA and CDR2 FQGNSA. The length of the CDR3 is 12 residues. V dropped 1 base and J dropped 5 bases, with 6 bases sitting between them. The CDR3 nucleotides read TGTGCCAGCAGCTTAGTGGGCGACGAGCAGTACTTC. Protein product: CASSLVGDEQYF.

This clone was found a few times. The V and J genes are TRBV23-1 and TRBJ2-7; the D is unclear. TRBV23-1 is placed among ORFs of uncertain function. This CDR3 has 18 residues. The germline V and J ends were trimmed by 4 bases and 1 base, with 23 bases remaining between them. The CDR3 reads CASSPLRPYSGISYEQYF. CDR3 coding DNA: TGCGCCAGCAGTCCCCTTCGCCCCTACAGTGGAATTTCCTACGAGCAGTACTTC.

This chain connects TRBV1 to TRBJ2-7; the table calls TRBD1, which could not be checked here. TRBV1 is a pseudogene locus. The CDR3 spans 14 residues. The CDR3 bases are TGCACCAGCAGCCAAGAACAGGTATCCCTCGAGCAGTACTTC. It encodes CTSSQEQVSLEQYF.

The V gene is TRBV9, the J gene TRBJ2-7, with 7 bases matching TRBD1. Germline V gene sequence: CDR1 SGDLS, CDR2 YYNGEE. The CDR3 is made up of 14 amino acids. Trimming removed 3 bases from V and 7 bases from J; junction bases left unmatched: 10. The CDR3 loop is CASSDRDSSLEQYF. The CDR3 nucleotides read TGTGCCAGCAGCGACCGGGACAGCTCCCTAGAGCAGTACTTC.

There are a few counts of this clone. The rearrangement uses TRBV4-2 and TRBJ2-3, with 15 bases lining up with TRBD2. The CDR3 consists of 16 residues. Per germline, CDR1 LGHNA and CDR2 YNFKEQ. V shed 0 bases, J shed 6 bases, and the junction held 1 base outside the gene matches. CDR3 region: CASSQEGTSGGDTQYF. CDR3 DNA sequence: TGTGCCAGCAGCCAAGAGGGGACTAGCGGGGGGGATACGCAGTATTTT.

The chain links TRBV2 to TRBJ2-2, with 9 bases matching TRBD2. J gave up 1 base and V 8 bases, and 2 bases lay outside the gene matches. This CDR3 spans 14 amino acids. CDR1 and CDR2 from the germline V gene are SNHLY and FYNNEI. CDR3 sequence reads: CASGGGGNTGELFF. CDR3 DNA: TGTGCCAGCGGCGGGGGGGGGAACACCGGGGAGCTGTTTTTT.

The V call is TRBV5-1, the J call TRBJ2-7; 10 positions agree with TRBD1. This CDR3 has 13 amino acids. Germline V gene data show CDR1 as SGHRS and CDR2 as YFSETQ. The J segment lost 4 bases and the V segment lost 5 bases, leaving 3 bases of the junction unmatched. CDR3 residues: CASSWTGGYEQYF. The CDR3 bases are TGCGCCAGCAGTTGGACAGGGGGGTACGAGCAGTACTTC.

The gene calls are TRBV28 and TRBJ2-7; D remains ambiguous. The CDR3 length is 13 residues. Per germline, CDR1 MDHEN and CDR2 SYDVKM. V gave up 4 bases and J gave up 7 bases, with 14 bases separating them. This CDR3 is CASSSPGSMEQYF. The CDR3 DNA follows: TGTGCCAGCAGTTCCCCCGGGTCCATGGAGCAGTACTTC.

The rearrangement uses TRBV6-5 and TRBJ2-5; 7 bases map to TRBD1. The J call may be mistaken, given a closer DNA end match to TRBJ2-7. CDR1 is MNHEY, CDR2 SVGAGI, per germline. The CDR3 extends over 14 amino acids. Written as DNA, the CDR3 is TGTGCCAGCAGTTCCCCCGGCAGGGGGTACGAGCAGTACTTC. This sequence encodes CASSSPGRGYEQYF.

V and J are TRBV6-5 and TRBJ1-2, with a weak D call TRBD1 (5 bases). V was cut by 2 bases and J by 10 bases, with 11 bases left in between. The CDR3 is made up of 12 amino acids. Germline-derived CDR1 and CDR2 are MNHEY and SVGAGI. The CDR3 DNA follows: TGTGCCAGCAGTTACCGGCAGGGTGACTACACCTTC. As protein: CASSYRQGDYTF.

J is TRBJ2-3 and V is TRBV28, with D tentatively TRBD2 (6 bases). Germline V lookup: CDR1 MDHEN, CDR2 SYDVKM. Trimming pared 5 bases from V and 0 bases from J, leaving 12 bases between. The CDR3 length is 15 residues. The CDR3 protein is CASSRDFASTDTQYF. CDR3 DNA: TGTGCCAGCAGTAGGGACTTTGCGAGCACAGATACGCAGTATTTT.

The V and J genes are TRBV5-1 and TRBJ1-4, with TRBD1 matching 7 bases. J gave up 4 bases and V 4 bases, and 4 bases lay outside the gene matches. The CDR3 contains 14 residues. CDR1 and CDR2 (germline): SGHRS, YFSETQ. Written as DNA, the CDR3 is TGCGCCAGCAGCCAGGGGGACAGTAATGAAAAACTGTTTTTT. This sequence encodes CASSQGDSNEKLFF.

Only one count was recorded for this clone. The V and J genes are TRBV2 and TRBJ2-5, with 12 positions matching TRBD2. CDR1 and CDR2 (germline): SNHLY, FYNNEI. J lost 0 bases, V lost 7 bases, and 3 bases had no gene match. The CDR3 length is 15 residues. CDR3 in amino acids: CASITSGGYQETQYF. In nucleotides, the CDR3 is TGTGCCAGCATTACTAGCGGGGGGTACCAAGAGACCCAGTACTTC.

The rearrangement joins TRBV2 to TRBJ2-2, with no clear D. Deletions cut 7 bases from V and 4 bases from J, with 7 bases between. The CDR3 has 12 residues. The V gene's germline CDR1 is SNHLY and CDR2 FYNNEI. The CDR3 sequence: CASNVGTGELFF. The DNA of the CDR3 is TGTGCCAGCAATGTCGGCACCGGGGAGCTGTTTTTT.

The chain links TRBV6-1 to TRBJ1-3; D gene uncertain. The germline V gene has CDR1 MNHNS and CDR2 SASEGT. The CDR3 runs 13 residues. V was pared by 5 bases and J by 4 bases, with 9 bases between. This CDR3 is CASSFEGGNTIYF. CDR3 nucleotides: TGTGCCAGCAGTTTTGAGGGAGGAAACACCATATATTTT.

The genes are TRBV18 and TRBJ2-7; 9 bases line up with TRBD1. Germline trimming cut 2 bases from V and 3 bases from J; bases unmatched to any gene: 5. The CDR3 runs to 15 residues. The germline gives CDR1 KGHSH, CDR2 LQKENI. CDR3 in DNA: TGTGCCAGCTCACCATGGGACAGGGTGTACTACGAGCAGTACTTC. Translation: CASSPWDRVYYEQYF.

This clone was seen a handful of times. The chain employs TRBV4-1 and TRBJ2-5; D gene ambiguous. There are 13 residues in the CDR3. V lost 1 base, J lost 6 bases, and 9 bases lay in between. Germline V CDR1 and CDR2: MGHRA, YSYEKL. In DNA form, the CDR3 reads TGCGCCAGCAGCCAAGTCTTCTTAAAGACCCAGTACTTC. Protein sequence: CASSQVFLKTQYF.

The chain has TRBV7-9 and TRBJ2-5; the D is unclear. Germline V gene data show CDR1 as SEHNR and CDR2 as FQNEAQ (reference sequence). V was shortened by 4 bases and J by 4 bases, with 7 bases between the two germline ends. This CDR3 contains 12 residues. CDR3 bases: TGTGCCAGCAGCTCTTCGGGAGAGACCCAGTACTTC. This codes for CASSSSGETQYF. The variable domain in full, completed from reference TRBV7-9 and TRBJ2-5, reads DTGVSQNPRHKITKRGQNVTFRCDPISEHNRLYWYRQTLGQGPEFLTYFQNEAQLEKSRLLSDRFSAERPKGSFSTLEIQRTEQGDSAMYLCASSSSGETQYFGPGTRLLVL.

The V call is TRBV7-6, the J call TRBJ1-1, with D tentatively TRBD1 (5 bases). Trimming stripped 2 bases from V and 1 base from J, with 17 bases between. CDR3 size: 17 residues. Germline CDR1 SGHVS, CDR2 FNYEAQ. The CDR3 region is CASSLPEGTEKNTEAFF. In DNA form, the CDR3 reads TGTGCCAGCAGCTTACCGGAGGGGACGGAGAAGAACACTGAAGCTTTCTTT. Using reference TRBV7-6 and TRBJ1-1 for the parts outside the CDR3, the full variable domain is GAGVSQSPRYKVTKRGQDVALRCDPISGHVSLYWYRQALGQGPEFLTYFNYEAQQDKSGLPNDRFSAERPEGSISTLTIQRTEQRDSAMYRCASSLPEGTEKNTEAFFGQGTRLTVV.

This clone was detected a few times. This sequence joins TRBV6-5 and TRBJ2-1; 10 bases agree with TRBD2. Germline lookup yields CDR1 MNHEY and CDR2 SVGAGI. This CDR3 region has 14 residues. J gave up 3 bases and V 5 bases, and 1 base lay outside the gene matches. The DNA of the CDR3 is TGTGCCAGCAGTGAGCGGGGGGGCTACAATGAGCAGTTCTTC. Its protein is CASSERGGYNEQFF.